A single T cell receptor beta chain is shown here with its context. The table came from immunoSEQ multiplex PCR; TCRdb's copy has only in-frame clones and leaves some out. The data show a few hundred thousand clones, 80% to 90% seen once. In terms of age and location, participants ranged from roughly 18 to 90 years and lived in about 25 US areas. This specimen comes from a study of blood T cell repertoires in COVID-19. The receptor was derived from a man aged 30-40 years who had recovered from COVID-19. The sample comprised PBMCs or T cells enriched from blood (not recorded which).

CDR3 in DNA: TGTGCCTGGAGTACCCAGGGTTCCTATAATTCACCCCTCCACTTT. It is translated as CAWSTQGSYNSPLHF. V gene TRBV30 combines with J gene TRBJ1-6, with D possibly matching TRBD1 (5 bases). Germline V gene lookup returns CDR1 GTSNPN and CDR2 SVGIG (reference sequence). The CDR3 spans 15 residues. V was clipped by 2 bases and J by 1 base, with 9 bases between them.